The sequence of this TCR beta chain was determined in a study of blood T cell repertoires in COVID-19. Germline values: CDR1 SGHNT, CDR2 YYREEE (reference sequence). V shed 2 bases and J shed 1 base, with 9 bases lying between them. This CDR3 is 14 amino acids long. The data were produced by immunoSEQ multiplex PCR, yet TCRdb's version contains in-frame clones alone and is incomplete. The data show around 160,000 clones, roughly nine tenths seen once. Sequencing was carried out using peripheral blood. The origin of this receptor is a man in his 60s with active or convalescent COVID-19. This chain joins TRBV5-4 and TRBJ1-1; no reliable D call. CDR3 amino acids: CASSLDFGNTEAFF. As DNA, the CDR3 is TGTGCCAGCAGCTTAGATTTCGGGAACACTGAAGCTTTCTTT.